These T cell receptor beta chains were read from a single sample in a study of cytomegalovirus exposure and HLA in healthy donors. Profiling relied on immunoSEQ multiplex PCR, and the TCRdb table lists in-frame clones only, not all of them. The profile covers 110,000 or so clones, with 65% to 80% appearing a single time and approximately 3% taken by the ten largest. Sequencing used PBMCs. These receptors were taken from a woman between 40 and 55 years old in good health and CMV-seropositive. CDR3s include the opening cysteine and the closing phenylalanine or tryptophan. A D gene is named only where the DNA matches it firmly. Clone size, where shown, is once, few, many, or a class for clones that have expanded.

j_call v_call clone_size d_call cdr3_nt cdr3_aa
TRBJ2-7 TRBV29-1 NA TRBD1 TGCAGCGTGTCCGGGGACAGGGTTTCCTACGAGCAGTACTTC CSVSGDRVSYEQYF
TRBJ2-4 TRBV28 NA TRBD2 TGTGCCAGCCAAAAGGCGGGAGGGCCCTCTACTAATCAGTACTTC CASQKAGGPSTNQYF
TRBJ1-2 TRBV14 NA NA TGTGCCAGCAGCCAAGCCTTACAGGGTGGCTACACCTTC CASSQALQGGYTF
TRBJ1-5 TRBV6-1 NA NA TGTGCCAGCAGCGCGGAGGGGACCCGCAATCAGCCCCAGCATTTT CASSAEGTRNQPQHF
TRBJ2-5 TRBV15 NA NA TGTGCCACCAGCAGAGAAGGGGCTCGGATTGAGACCCAGTACTTC CATSREGARIETQYF
TRBJ1-1 TRBV4-1 NA TRBD1 TGCGCCAGCAGCCAGCAGGAGGGGGCCATGAACACTGAAGCTTTCTTT CASSQQEGAMNTEAFF
TRBJ2-7 TRBV27 NA TRBD1 TGTGCCAGCAGTAATACAGGGGGCGCAGGGTACTTC CASSNTGGAGYF
TRBJ2-2 TRBV4-2 once NA TGTGCCAGCATCTCAGAGCTAGCGAACACCGGGGAGCTGTTTTTT CASISELANTGELFF
TRBJ1-1 TRBV7-2 NA NA TGTGCCAGCAGCTTAAGGCGGCAGAACACTGAAGCTTTCTTT CASSLRRQNTEAFF
TRBJ1-1 TRBV6-5 NA NA TGTGCCAGCAGTTCAGGGTACCCGAACACTGAAGCTTTCTTT CASSSGYPNTEAFF
TRBJ1-5 TRBV5-6 NA NA TGTGCCAGCAGCTTGGCAGGGGTAGGTCATCAGCCCCAGCATTTT CASSLAGVGHQPQHF
TRBJ1-2 TRBV7-9 NA NA TGTGCCAGCAGCTTATCTGTTAACTATGGCTACACCTTC CASSLSVNYGYTF
TRBJ2-7 TRBV5-4 NA TRBD2 TGTGCCAGCAGCTTGGCCGTGGGAGGGACTAGCTCCTACGAGCAGTACTTC CASSLAVGGTSSYEQYF
TRBJ2-2 TRBV9 NA NA TGTGCCAGCAGCGTAGATCGGTACACCGGGGAGCTGTTTTTT CASSVDRYTGELFF
TRBJ1-6 TRBV1 NA NA TGCACCAGCAGCCAAGTCGGCCGGGGTGGTGGGCATTCACCCCTCCACTTT CTSSQVGRGGGHSPLHF
TRBJ2-3 TRBV6-4 NA TRBD2 TGTGTCAGCAGTCTTGCGGGAGGCACAGATACGCAGTATTTT CVSSLAGGTDTQYF
TRBJ2-5 TRBV19 NA TRBD2 TGTGCCAGTAGCTCCCTTCCCGCGGGGGGAGAGACCCAGTACTTC CASSSLPAGGETQYF
TRBJ1-1 TRBV6-6 NA NA TGTGCCAGCAGGAGCCCGGGACAGAACACTGAAGCTTTCTTT CASRSPGQNTEAFF
TRBJ2-7 TRBV2 NA NA TGTGCCAGCAGTGATGGGAGCCCCGGATTAGGCGAGCAGTACTTC CASSDGSPGLGEQYF
TRBJ1-2 TRBV14 once TRBD1 TGTGCCAGCAGCCAAGGATCCGGGACAGGGAACTATGGCTACACCTTC CASSQGSGTGNYGYTF
TRBJ2-7 TRBV7-6 NA TRBD2 TGTGCCAGCAGCGCCCAGCTGGGGCTAGCGGGATCCCAATCGTGGGAGCAGTACTTC CASSAQLGLAGSQSWEQYF
TRBJ1-1 TRBV19 NA NA TGTGCCAGTAGTATTAGCGACTCCACGAACACTGAAGCTTTCTTT CASSISDSTNTEAFF
TRBJ2-5 TRBV28 NA TRBD1 TGTGCCAGCAGCTCCGGACAGGGAGATAGGGAGACCCAGTACTTC CASSSGQGDRETQYF
TRBJ2-2 TRBV5-4 NA TRBD2 TGTGCCAGCCACGCCCGGGGAGGGTCCGGGGAGCTGTTTTTT CASHARGGSGELFF
TRBJ1-2 TRBV5-6 NA NA TGTGCCAGCAGCCCCTCCCGACGGAGCTATGGCTACACCTTC CASSPSRRSYGYTF
TRBJ2-4 TRBV6-5 NA TRBD1 TGTGCCAGCAGCGACGGGACAGTTAGTCAATACTTC CASSDGTVSQYF
TRBJ2-5 TRBV7-2 NA NA TGTGCCAGCAGCCTTCGGACTGGGGAGACCCAGTACTTC CASSLRTGETQYF
TRBJ2-5 TRBV10-3 NA TRBD2 TGTGCCATCCGGGCGGGGGAAGAGACCCAGTACTTC CAIRAGEETQYF
TRBJ2-7 TRBV6-5 few TRBD1 TGTGCCAGCAGCCCGGGGACAGGACGCTACGAGCAGTACTTC CASSPGTGRYEQYF
TRBJ1-5 TRBV28 once NA TGTGCCAGCAGTTTAGTCCCCATGAGACCCCAGCATTTT CASSLVPMRPQHF
TRBJ2-7 TRBV30 NA TRBD1 TGTGCCTGGAGGTGGGGCAGGGGGCTCTACGAGCAGTACTTC CAWRWGRGLYEQYF
TRBJ2-5 TRBV13 few TRBD1 TGTGCCAGCAGCTTTGGGACCAGGGGGCAAGAGACCCAGTACTTC CASSFGTRGQETQYF
TRBJ2-4 TRBV28 NA TRBD1 TGTGCCAGCAGTTTATACAGGGGTCCAACCAAAAACATTCAGTACTTC CASSLYRGPTKNIQYF
TRBJ2-2 TRBV12-5 NA NA TGTGCTAGTGGTTTGGGGGCGGGCACCGGGGAGCTGTTTTTT CASGLGAGTGELFF
TRBJ2-3 TRBV30 NA NA TGTGCCTGGAGTGGGGGGGGGACAAGAGGGGATACGCAGTATTTT CAWSGGGTRGDTQYF
TRBJ1-2 TRBV12-5 few NA TGTGCTAGTGGTTTGTTGGGGGCGAGGGGCTACACCTTC CASGLLGARGYTF
TRBJ1-1 TRBV14 once NA TGTGCCAGCAGCCAAGCGGGGGGCGGCGGCACTGAAGCTTTCTTT CASSQAGGGGTEAFF
TRBJ1-2 TRBV6-5 NA NA TGTGCCAGCAGTTATGAGTTACACTATGGCTACACCTTC CASSYELHYGYTF
TRBJ1-1 TRBV5-6 NA NA TGTGCCAGCAGCCCGACAGGGAACACTGAAGCTTTCTTT CASSPTGNTEAFF
TRBJ1-1 TRBV2 NA TRBD1 TGTGCCAGCGCCCAAGGACAGGGAGGAACTGAAGCTTTCTTT CASAQGQGGTEAFF
TRBJ2-4 TRBV30 NA TRBD2 TGTGCCTGGAGTCTAGCGGGGGGAAACATTCAGTACTTC CAWSLAGGNIQYF
TRBJ1-3 TRBV5-4 NA NA TGTGCCAGCAGCTTGAACAGCCACTCTGGAAACACCATATATTTT CASSLNSHSGNTIYF
TRBJ2-7 TRBV19 NA NA TGTGCCAGTAGTAGGTACGGTTACGAGCAGTACTTC CASSRYGYEQYF
TRBJ1-5 TRBV7-6 few TRBD1 TGTGCCAGTCAGGAGGGGGCAGGTCAGCCCCAGCATTTT CASQEGAGQPQHF
TRBJ2-1 TRBV7-3 NA TRBD2 TGTGCCAGCAGCCCCCTCCCACATAGCGGGGAATACAATGAGCAGTTCTTC CASSPLPHSGEYNEQFF
TRBJ1-5 TRBV10-1 NA NA TGCGCCAGCAGTGAGGTCCCCCGGGAATGTCAGCCCCAGCATTTT CASSEVPRECQPQHF
TRBJ2-1 TRBV29-1 NA TRBD2 TGCAGCGTTGAAGCCTGGGAGGGCATCTTATCCTACAATGAGCAGTTCTTC CSVEAWEGILSYNEQFF
TRBJ1-2 TRBV6-4 NA TRBD1 TGTGCCAGCTCAGGGGGCTATGGCTACACCTTC CASSGGYGYTF
TRBJ2-6 TRBV28 NA NA TGTGCCAGTGGGGAGCTAAACGTCCTGACTTTC CASGELNVLTF
TRBJ1-5 TRBV7-2 NA NA TGTGCCAGCAGCTTAGTCGGGGGGCTAAGCAATCAGCCCCAGCATTTT CASSLVGGLSNQPQHF
TRBJ2-5 TRBV7-7 NA TRBD2 TGTGCTAGCAGCTTAGGGACTAGCGGGAGCGAGACCCAGTACTTC CASSLGTSGSETQYF
TRBJ2-4 TRBV27 NA TRBD1 TGTGCCAGCAGTTCTCCCGACAGGGCGAACATTCAGTACTTC CASSSPDRANIQYF